The entry below gives a single T cell receptor beta chain sequence along with its context. This record comes from a study of blood T cell repertoires in COVID-19. For the study at large: Acute and convalescent COVID-19 samples came from the United States, Italy and Spain. T cells, B-cell-depleted T cells, or PBMCs supplied cDNA or gDNA.

Per the original methods: Reference gene primers were amplified, and this amplification served to estimate nucleated cell counts. Data came from immunoSEQ multiplex PCR; TCRdb stores just in-frame clones and leaves some out. The DNA was the basis for D and trimming; V, J and clone size are from that table. In the table there are roughly 66,000 clones, roughly four fifths of which are singletons. The CDR3 runs to 14 residues. Germline V lookup: CDR1 SGHTA, CDR2 FQGTGA. V gave up 6 bases and J gave up 0 bases, with 11 bases separating them. This sequence joins TRBV7-3 and TRBJ1-1; the D gene is possibly TRBD1 (5 bases). This sequence originates from a woman aged 60-75 years with acute or convalescent COVID-19. The specimen was peripheral blood. The CDR3 bases are TGTGCCAGCAGACCTATAGGGGTGAACACTGAAGCTTTCTTT. This encodes CASRPIGVNTEAFF.